The sequence of this TCR beta chain was determined in a study of T cell responses to AZD1222 COVID-19 vaccine listed by TCRdb under 2021. Regarding the complete study: A total of 233 trial participants underwent TCR sequencing, of whom some 200 had received two doses of AZD1222 and some 25 had received two doses of the MenACWY control vaccine. Trial participants were enrolled by age into 18-55, 56-69 and 70-plus year subgroups, with roughly 160, 29 and 62 TCR-sequenced participants respectively.

The CDR3 regions of human TCRbeta chains were subjected to immunosequencing. The published analysis was carried out like this. TCRs in the repertoires were compared against a reference library of SARS-CoV-2-specific TCRs that had been generated with the MIRA antigen-specificity platform. Breadth was defined as the fraction of unique TCRs that were SARS-CoV-2-associated, and depth was defined as the fraction of total T cells that were SARS-CoV-2-associated. Using the MIRA data, every spike-specific TCR was mapped to the spike region that the TCR reacted to and assigned to either a CD4 or a CD8 class. Log10-transformed breadth and depth values were compared by one-way ANOVA with Sidak's multiple comparisons tests. Not all clones reach the TCRdb copy of this immuneACCESS table, which keeps in-frame sequences only. Checked studies attribute under half of the gap to unresolved V genes and leave the rest unexplained. V and J calls and clone size are those listed in that table; D and trimming were worked out from the DNA. For this sample the table gives roughly 160,000 clones, of which about 92% were detected only once. The ten largest account for 4.4% of the sample.

To note about this clone: This clone's antigen is unknown. No per-base quality is available; no much larger clone lies one base away.

In the paper's terms, the time point label means: baseline before first vaccination. The treatment or condition label, read with the paper, signifies: meningococcal conjugate vaccine given as trial control. The vaccinee samples were drawn from two UK trials, COV001 and COV002, one of which was a single-blind randomized controlled phase 2/3 trial testing AZD1222 (ChAdOx1 nCoV-19) in healthy adults. For TCRbeta chain sequencing, PBMC samples from trial participants were taken at day 0 and at day 28 after the second dose. Broader findings and caveats from the paper: After two AZD1222 doses, both the breadth and the depth of spike-specific TCRs were significantly higher than at day 0 and than in MenACWY recipients. Because no day 14 peak-response samples were available, repertoires were characterized only after the peak T cell response. The 56-69-year group was small, and its depth increase did not reach significance, likely because of low power. Conclusions about previously exposed vaccinees were limited because only five to seven AZD1222 recipients were SARS-CoV-2 seropositive at baseline. Nearly half of unique spike-specific TCRs reportedly recognized epitopes outside regions mutated in the B.1.351 and B.1.1.7 variants. Most participants were white British and females outnumbered males, and the authors suggested that clonal diversity may have been underestimated. CD4 TCRs associated with the vaccine covered the entire spike protein, and the dominant responses were in regions 160-218 and 743-854.

V trim: 7 bases; J trim: 5 bases; unmatched bases: 8. CDR1 and CDR2 were assigned from the germline V gene as MNHEY and SVGAGI. Its CDR3 holds 15 amino acids, cysteine through phenylalanine. Only CDR3 DNA remains: 45 bases, in frame from the first base. Sample: peripheral blood, taken on day 0 of MenACWY control vaccination. The chain employs TRBV6-5 and TRBJ2-1; TRBD2 matches 10 bases in the middle. The receptor comes from an adult in good health. The CDR3 region: CASTDRTSGHNEQFF. The bases read TGTGCCAGCACCGACCGGACTAGCGGCCACAATGAGCAGTTCTTC.